This passage covers 25 T cell receptor beta chains from one sample sequenced in a study of blood T cell repertoires in COVID-19. Assay used: immunoSEQ multiplex PCR; TCRdb lists only in-frame clones, some missing. The sample records about 480,000 clones, around 90% being singletons. What was sequenced was peripheral blood. These receptors were obtained from a woman aged 45-65 years with COVID-19, enrolled during active disease.

The chain couples TRBV2 to TRBJ2-5, with a possible D match to TRBD2 (5 bases). Germline V gene lookup returns CDR1 SNHLY and CDR2 FYNNEI. This CDR3 is 13 amino acids long. Between the trimmed V and J ends, which lost 6 bases and 5 bases, there was a span of 13 bases. The CDR3 bases are TGTGCCAGCAGGGTTACACCGGGGGAGACCCAGTACTTC. Its translation: CASRVTPGETQYF.

Only one count was recorded for this clone. This rearrangement joins TRBV2 to TRBJ2-5; 10 nucleotides line up with TRBD2. Trimming cost V 9 bases and J 5 bases; bases outside gene matches: 9. Germline V gene sequence: CDR1 SNHLY, CDR2 FYNNEI. This CDR3 contains 14 residues. CDR3 in DNA: TGTGCCAGATCCGTCCCGGGACTAGCGGAGACCCAGTACTTC. Translation: CARSVPGLAETQYF.

The chain carries TRBV21-1 and TRBJ1-2. TRBV21-1 is a recognized pseudogene. The CDR3 has 12 residues. This CDR3 is CASKCALAGYTF. For the CDR3, the DNA is TGTGCCAGCAAATGCGCCTTAGCTGGCTACACCTTC.

CDR3 DNA: TGTGCCACATCCACAGGGGCAACTAATGAAAAACTGTTTTTT. Translating gives CATSTGATNEKLFF. This chain uses TRBV2 with TRBJ1-4; 7 nucleotides agree with TRBD1. The germline V gene encodes CDR1 SNHLY and CDR2 FYNNEI. V was pared by 10 bases and J by 0 bases, with 5 bases of the junction left unmatched. This CDR3 comprises 14 residues.

This clone appeared many times. The CDR3 here is CAIAGTGADTQYF. The DNA of the CDR3 is TGTGCCATCGCCGGGACAGGGGCAGATACGCAGTATTTT. This chain links TRBV10-3 with TRBJ2-3; 10 nucleotides match TRBD1. The V gene's germline CDR1 is ENHRY and CDR2 SYGVKD. CDR3 length: 13 residues. V shed 8 bases and J 4 bases; nucleotides not matched to a gene: 3.

The CDR3 DNA sequence: TGTGCCAGCTCCACGGGGACAGCTGGTGGCTACACCTTC. It is translated as CASSTGTAGGYTF. This chain connects TRBV18 to TRBJ1-2; the match to TRBD1 covers 7 bases. V was clipped by 6 bases and J by 7 bases; unmatched bases: 8. The CDR3 has 13 amino acids. Looked up from germline, CDR1 is KGHSH and CDR2 is LQKENI.

This clone came up once. This chain connects TRBV6-5 to TRBJ1-2, with 7 bases fitting TRBD1. Losses at the gene ends were 6 bases for V and 4 bases for J; bases not matched to a gene: 5. CDR3 length: 13 residues. Germline lookup yields CDR1 MNHEY and CDR2 SVGAGI. The CDR3 loop is CASRTGAGYGYTF. CDR3 nucleotides: TGTGCCAGCAGAACAGGGGCGGGCTATGGCTACACCTTC.

The V gene is TRBV12-5, the J gene TRBJ1-1; D not resolved. Germline CDR1 LGHNT, CDR2 FRNRAP. Trimming pared 4 bases from V and 3 bases from J, leaving 15 bases between. CDR3 length: 15 residues. CDR3 DNA: TGTGCTAGTGGTTCCGCGACTCGAGGCGACACTGAAGCTTTCTTT. Protein product: CASGSATRGDTEAFF.

This rearrangement joins TRBV19 to TRBJ1-1; D remains unclear. The ends were cut back, 6 bases at V and 2 bases at J, with 10 bases in the middle. The CDR3 sequence is 13 residues long. CDR1 and CDR2 (germline): LNHDA, SQIVND (reference sequence). As DNA, the CDR3 is TGTGCCAGTAGGGGCCCCTCCAACACTGAAGCTTTCTTT. It yields the protein CASRGPSNTEAFF.

This chain joins TRBV4-1 and TRBJ2-7, with 8 bases aligning to TRBD2. This CDR3 region has 15 residues. Germline-derived CDR1 and CDR2 are MGHRA and YSYEKL. The junction had 3 bases not matched to a gene; V was cut back by 0 bases and J by 2 bases. CDR3 loop: CASSQDTSGTYEQYF. As DNA, the CDR3 is TGCGCCAGCAGCCAAGATACTAGCGGCACCTACGAGCAGTACTTC.

The chain has TRBV9 and TRBJ1-1, with a tentative D call TRBD1 (5 bases). Per germline, CDR1 SGDLS and CDR2 YYNGEE. The CDR3 is 15 residues long. V lost 3 bases and J 3 bases, leaving 15 bases between the germline ends. The CDR3 loop reads CASSDVGGLDTEAFF. The CDR3 nucleotides are TGTGCCAGCAGCGACGTGGGGGGTTTGGACACTGAAGCTTTCTTT.

This rearrangement joins TRBV10-1 to TRBJ2-1; 9 bases align to TRBD1. The CDR3 loop spans 15 amino acids. Germline assignment: CDR1 WNHNN and CDR2 SYGVQD (reference sequence). Trimming removed 4 bases from V and 8 bases from J; junction bases left unmatched: 9. As DNA, the CDR3 is TGCGCCAGCAGTGCCATGAGAACAGGGGGCGATGAGCAGTTCTTC. Translating gives CASSAMRTGGDEQFF.

The chain joins TRBV19 to TRBJ1-1; TRBD1 aligns across 9 bases. The CDR3 totals 14 residues. The germline V gene encodes CDR1 LNHDA and CDR2 SQIVND (reference sequence). After removal of 2 bases from V and 6 bases from J, the junction contained 4 bases not matched to a gene. The CDR3 loop reads CASSIPGQGAEAFF. The CDR3, as DNA: TGTGCCAGTAGTATACCGGGACAGGGAGCTGAAGCTTTCTTT.

The chain employs TRBV2 and TRBJ1-1; 7 bases match TRBD1. J gave up 3 bases and V 6 bases, and 4 bases lay outside the gene matches. Germline V gives CDR1 SNHLY, CDR2 FYNNEI. CDR3 length: 13 residues. The CDR3 nucleotides read TGTGCCAGCAGGATGGGACAGTACACTGAAGCTTTCTTT. It yields the protein CASRMGQYTEAFF.

The V and J genes are TRBV5-1 and TRBJ2-7; 7 nucleotides align to TRBD2. This CDR3 has 14 amino acids. Germline V lookup: CDR1 SGHRS, CDR2 YFSETQ. V shed 4 bases, J shed 3 bases, and the junction held 7 bases outside the gene matches. CDR3 DNA sequence: TGCGCCAGCAGCCCGGGGGGATCATACTACGAGCAGTACTTC. Its translation is CASSPGGSYYEQYF.

This clone was recorded only once. The J gene is TRBJ1-2, the V gene TRBV10-3; 7 nucleotides align to TRBD1. This CDR3 contains 15 residues. Germline V CDR1 and CDR2: ENHRY, SYGVKD. J lost 2 bases, V lost 10 bases, and 13 bases had no gene match. The CDR3 protein is CATLPTSQGNYGYTF. CDR3 nucleotide sequence: TGTGCCACCCTTCCCACCTCACAGGGGAACTATGGCTACACCTTC.

The chain joins TRBV7-9 to TRBJ2-7, with 7 bases aligning to TRBD1. Unmatched junction bases numbered 7, after V lost 2 bases and J lost 0 bases. CDR1 and CDR2 (germline): SEHNR, FQNEAQ (reference sequence). The CDR3 is made up of 16 amino acids. DNA of the CDR3: TGTGCCAGCAGCTTATTGTCGTCAGGGGGCTCCTACGAGCAGTACTTC. This translates into CASSLLSSGGSYEQYF. Together with reference TRBV7-9 and TRBJ2-7, the CDR3 gives the full variable domain: DTGVSQNPRHKITKRGQNVTFRCDPISEHNRLYWYRQTLGQGPEFLTYFQNEAQLEKSRLLSDRFSAERPKGSFSTLEIQRTEQGDSAMYLCASSLLSSGGSYEQYFGPGTRLTVT.

This clone was seen once. The CDR3 loop reads CASSFYATNEKLFF. DNA of the CDR3: TGTGCCAGCAGCTTTTATGCAACTAATGAAAAACTGTTTTTT. This chain links TRBV11-2 with TRBJ1-4; D uncertain. This CDR3 has 14 amino acids. V dropped 3 bases and J dropped 0 bases, with 5 bases sitting between them. In germline, CDR1 is SGHAT, CDR2 FQNNGV.

The CDR3 DNA is TGTGCCAGCAGCCCCCGGGACAGGGAGAGGGGTGAGCAGTTCTTC. Protein product: CASSPRDRERGEQFF. The chain couples TRBV3-1 (or the pseudogene TRBV3-2) to TRBJ2-1, with TRBD1 identical over 9 bases. CDR1 LGHDT and CDR2 YNNKEL come from the germline V gene (reference sequence). CDR3 size: 15 residues. V lost 4 bases, J lost 9 bases, and 10 bases stayed unmatched.

CDR3 coding DNA: TGTGCCAGCGCCACCGGGACAGGTCACACAGATACGCAGTATTTT. Protein product: CASATGTGHTDTQYF. The chain joins TRBV6-5 to TRBJ2-3; 8 bases fit TRBD1. The germline gives CDR1 MNHEY, CDR2 SVGAGI. The CDR3 has 15 amino acids. V shed 8 bases, J shed 2 bases, and the junction held 9 bases outside the gene matches.

CDR3 amino acids: CASTTYRGMPDTQYF. CDR3 in DNA: TGTGCCAGCACTACGTACAGGGGTATGCCAGATACGCAGTATTTT. The rearrangement links TRBV28 to TRBJ2-3, with TRBD1 identical over 7 bases. This CDR3 is 15 amino acids long. Per the germline V gene, CDR1 is MDHEN and CDR2 is SYDVKM. V lost 7 bases to trimming and J lost 4 bases; unmatched junction nucleotides: 11.

The chain carries TRBV7-9 and TRBJ2-6, with 11 bases that match TRBD2. Germline loops: CDR1 SEHNR, CDR2 FQNEAQ (reference sequence). The CDR3 covers 17 residues. V lost 3 bases and J lost 0; bases outside the gene matches: 1. The CDR3 here is CASSFSGGASGANVLTF. The DNA for the CDR3 is TGTGCCAGCAGCTTTAGCGGGGGGGCCTCTGGGGCCAACGTCCTGACTTTC.

The chain links TRBV24-1 to TRBJ2-3; 10 nucleotides agree with TRBD1. The CDR3 is 16 residues long. Germline V gene lookup returns CDR1 KGHDR and CDR2 SFDVKD. The V segment lost 2 bases and the J segment 2 bases; nucleotides outside the gene matches: 3. DNA for the CDR3: TGTGCCACCAGTGATTCGGGACAGGGGCTCACAGATACGCAGTATTTT. It is translated as CATSDSGQGLTDTQYF.

The chain joins TRBV9 to TRBJ2-3, with D possibly TRBD1 on 6 matching bases. V lost 4 bases and J lost 0, with 15 bases in between. CDR1 is SGDLS, CDR2 YYNGEE, per germline. The length of the CDR3 is 16 residues. CDR3 in amino acids: CASSSHGTSSTDTQYF. CDR3 in DNA: TGTGCCAGCAGCTCTCACGGGACATCCAGCACAGATACGCAGTATTTT.

The chain combines TRBV27 with TRBJ2-2, with TRBD1 identical over 12 bases. The germline gives CDR1 MNHEY, CDR2 SMNVEV (reference sequence). Unmatched junction bases numbered 5, after V lost 5 bases and J lost 4 bases. The CDR3 sequence is 16 residues long. DNA of the CDR3: TGTGCCAGCAGTCCTCGGGACAGGGGGCTCACCGGGGAGCTGTTTTTT. Translation gives CASSPRDRGLTGELFF.